The sequence of this T cell receptor beta chain was determined in a study of cytomegalovirus exposure and HLA in healthy donors. V gave up 0 bases and J gave up 11 bases; unmatched junction bases: 10. From germline, CDR1 is SGHRS and CDR2 YFSETQ. There are 16 residues in the CDR3. The PCR used 60 Vbeta and 13 Jbeta primers. Sequencing used immunoSEQ multiplex PCR; TCRdb keeps in-frame clones, though not all of them. The table has approximately 42,000 clones, approximately 84% seen once. Findings of the study overall: HLA alleles showed associations with 15,000 to 20,000 TCR beta sequences in a later analysis, at a 0.05 false discovery rate. Per a prior analysis, the majority of TCR beta V segments were productive roughly 87% or roughly 30% of the time. The availability of immune exposure information extended only to CMV serostatus.

A note on this clone: No antigen is known for it.

The chain couples TRBV5-1 to TRBJ2-1; TRBD2 matches at 11 bases. The clonotype originates from a man aged 50 or older in good health and CMV-seronegative. The sequenced sample consisted of PBMCs. Written as DNA, the CDR3 is TGCGCCAGCAGCTTGGAGGTGGCTAGCGGGGGGACAAAGCAGTTCTTC. This gives the protein CASSLEVASGGTKQFF. The whole variable domain, remainder taken from reference TRBV5-1 and TRBJ2-1, is KAGVTQTPRYLIKTRGQQVTLSCSPISGHRSVSWYQQTPGQGLQFLFEYFSETQRNKGNFPGRFSGRQFSNSRSEMNVSTLELGDSALYLCASSLEVASGGTKQFFGPGTRLTVL.